This T cell receptor (beta chain) was captured by sequencing in a study of blood T cell repertoires in COVID-19. Overall study: Spain, Italy and the United States supplied samples that represented acute and convalescent COVID-19. Nucleic acid was either cDNA or gDNA, and it came from T cells, B-cell-depleted T cells, or PBMCs.

Source study methods: For nucleated cells, counts were estimated from reference gene primer amplification. The repertoire was sequenced with immunoSEQ multiplex PCR; TCRdb's copy has only in-frame clones and lacks some. That table is the source of V, J and clone size, and D and trimming were worked out from the DNA. Seen here are tens of thousands of clones, around 80% observed once, and the top ten hold under 30%. V shed 4 bases, J shed 6 bases, and the junction held 6 bases outside the gene matches. Germline V gene sequence: CDR1 SGHTS, CDR2 YDEGEE. This CDR3 region has 14 residues. Sequenced input: peripheral blood. The gene calls are TRBV5-8 and TRBJ2-2; 7 bases agree with TRBD1. The source of this sequence is a human donor in a cohort sampled during active COVID-19. The CDR3 coding sequence is TGTGCCAGCAGCGGACAGGTGAAGGCCGGGGAGCTGTTTTTT. Amino acid sequence: CASSGQVKAGELFF.